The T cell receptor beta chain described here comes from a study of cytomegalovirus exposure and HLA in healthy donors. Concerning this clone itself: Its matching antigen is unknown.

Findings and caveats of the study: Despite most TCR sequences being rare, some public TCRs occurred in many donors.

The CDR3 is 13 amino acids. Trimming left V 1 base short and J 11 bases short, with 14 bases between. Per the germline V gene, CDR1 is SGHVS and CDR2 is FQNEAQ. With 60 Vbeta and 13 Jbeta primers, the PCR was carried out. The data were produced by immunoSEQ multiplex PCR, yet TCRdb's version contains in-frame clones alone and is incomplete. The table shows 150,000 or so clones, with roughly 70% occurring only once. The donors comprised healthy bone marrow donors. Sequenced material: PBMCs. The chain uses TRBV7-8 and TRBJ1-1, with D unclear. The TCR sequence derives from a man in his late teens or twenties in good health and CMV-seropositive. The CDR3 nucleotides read TGTGCCAGCAGCTTAGAATTTGGAGGGCCGGCTTTCTTT. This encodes CASSLEFGGPAFF. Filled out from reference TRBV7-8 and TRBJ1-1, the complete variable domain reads GAGVSQSPRYKVAKRGQDVALRCDPISGHVSLFWYQQALGQGPEFLTYFQNEAQLDKSGLPSDRFFAERPEGSVSTLKIQRTQQEDSAVYLCASSLEFGGPAFFGQGTRLTVV.